The clone carrying this T cell receptor (beta chain) is a singleton in its sample. The data derive from a study of cytomegalovirus exposure and HLA in healthy donors. PCR employed 60 Vbeta and 13 Jbeta primers. Profiled with immunoSEQ multiplex PCR; TCRdb holds only in-frame clones, not every one. Among roughly 150,000 clones, about 70% were seen once, and the ten largest hold under 11%. The sequence derives from a man aged 25 to 40 in good health and CMV-seropositive. The sequenced sample was PBMCs.

CDR3 amino acids: CASSFRTPAVDEQFF. Written as DNA, the CDR3 is TGTGCCAGCAGTTTCAGGACACCGGCGGTGGATGAGCAGTTCTTC. J is TRBJ2-1 and V is TRBV27; a possible D gene is TRBD1 (5 bases). V gave up 3 bases and J gave up 8 bases, with 17 bases separating them. The CDR3 runs 15 residues. Per germline, CDR1 MNHEY and CDR2 SMNVEV (reference sequence).